The following is a T cell receptor beta chain sequence with its context. The antigen is unknown. This entry comes from a study of cytomegalovirus exposure and HLA in healthy donors. Study overall: There were 70 million to 95 million unique TCRs (from HLA-typed donors) in an early data release.

There were likely unrecorded immune exposures, though donors were nominally healthy when sampled. Findings and limits, study-wide: Accurate HLA-A and HLA-B prediction from TCR beta sequences was reported for most subjects.

The PCR used 60 Vbeta and 13 Jbeta primers. Original data processing: Roughly 11 million of the approximately 80 million unique TCR beta chains counted in a later analysis were shared. Profiled with immunoSEQ multiplex PCR; TCRdb holds only in-frame clones, not every one. V and J calls and clone size follow that table, whereas D and trimming were derived from the DNA. The profile shows some 150,000 clones, around 88% of them singletons. This TCR derives from a woman in her thirties in good health and CMV-seronegative. The material sequenced was PBMCs.

CDR3 amino acids: CASRPLGAVDEQYF. As DNA, the CDR3 is TGTGCCAGCAGACCTCTGGGAGCGGTGGACGAGCAGTACTTC. The chain combines TRBV27 with TRBJ2-7, with D possibly TRBD2 on 5 matching bases. V was trimmed by 6 bases and J by 5 bases, leaving 17 bases between them. CDR3 length: 14 residues. Germline V gene lookup returns CDR1 MNHEY and CDR2 SMNVEV (reference sequence).